Sequencing of this TCR beta chain was carried out in a study of blood T cell repertoires in COVID-19. This CDR3 comprises 19 residues. Germline CDR1 and CDR2: SGHDN and FVKESK. Losses at the gene ends were 1 base for V and 3 bases for J; bases not matched to a gene: 11. Exposed participants encountered a COVID-19 case during the 2 weeks preceding study entry. TCRdb's copy holds only in-frame clones and misses some; the assay was immunoSEQ multiplex PCR. This sample has approximately 250,000 clones, with 80% to 95% found just once. The sequenced sample was PBMCs or T cells enriched from blood (not recorded which). This receptor was taken from a middle-aged man who had been exposed to COVID-19. The chain combines TRBV14 with TRBJ2-2; 10 bases fit TRBD2. The CDR3 loop is CASSQGLAGVVSHTGELFF. In DNA form, the CDR3 reads TGTGCCAGCAGCCAAGGGCTAGCGGGAGTTGTTAGTCACACCGGGGAGCTGTTTTTT. Full variable domain (rest looked up from reference TRBV14 and TRBJ2-2): EAGVTQFPSHSVIEKGQTVTLRCDPISGHDNLYWYRRVMGKEIKFLLHFVKESKQDESGMPNNRFLAERTGGTYSTLKVQPAELEDSGVYFCASSQGLAGVVSHTGELFFGEGSRLTVL.